A single sample gave rise to the 15 T cell receptor beta chains below, sequenced in a study of blood T cell repertoires in COVID-19. Assay used: immunoSEQ multiplex PCR; TCRdb lists only in-frame clones, some missing. Of about 130,000 clones listed, around 80% were seen once; the top ten hold 12%. The sequenced sample consisted of peripheral blood. The receptors come from a woman aged 60-75 years with acute or convalescent COVID-19.

J is TRBJ1-3 and V is TRBV9; D may be TRBD1 (6 bases). Trimming took off 3 bases at V and 9 bases at J, with 19 bases between the two ends. The CDR3 runs 15 residues. Germline V lookup: CDR1 SGDLS, CDR2 YYNGEE. The CDR3 DNA reads TGTGCCAGCAGCGGACGGACAGTCCGCGGAGGCACCATATATTTT. Its protein is CASSGRTVRGGTIYF.

The chain joins TRBV5-1 to TRBJ1-2; D is unresolved. Germline lookup yields CDR1 SGHRS and CDR2 YFSETQ. CDR3 size: 13 residues. Trimming pared 3 bases from V and 1 base from J, leaving 7 bases between. CDR3 DNA: TGCGCCAGCAGCTCGCAGATTAACTATGGCTACACCTTC. This codes for CASSSQINYGYTF. The whole variable domain, remainder taken from reference TRBV5-1 and TRBJ1-2, is KAGVTQTPRYLIKTRGQQVTLSCSPISGHRSVSWYQQTPGQGLQFLFEYFSETQRNKGNFPGRFSGRQFSNSRSEMNVSTLELGDSALYLCASSSQINYGYTFGSGTRLTVV.

This clone has just a few counts. V usage is TRBV7-9 and J usage is TRBJ1-6; D is unresolved. This CDR3 region has 15 residues. V was clipped by 5 bases and J by 7 bases, with 15 bases between them. CDR1 and CDR2 (germline): SEHNR, FQNEAQ (reference sequence). The CDR3 protein is CASSPLIPLNSPLHF. The CDR3 coding sequence is TGTGCCAGCAGCCCACTCATCCCGTTAAATTCACCCCTCCACTTT.

The chain carries TRBV27 and TRBJ1-5; perhaps TRBD1 as D (6 bases). This CDR3 is 14 amino acids long. Trimming pared 5 bases from V and 0 bases from J, leaving 8 bases between. Germline CDR1 is MNHEY and CDR2 is SMNVEV (reference sequence). The CDR3 DNA reads TGTGCCAGCAGTGACAGGTATAGCAATCAGCCCCAGCATTTT. It encodes CASSDRYSNQPQHF.

The chain carries TRBV6-6 and TRBJ2-1; 9 positions match TRBD1. The CDR3 extends over 15 amino acids. Germline CDR1 and CDR2: MNHNY and SVGAGI (reference sequence). Losses at the gene ends were 5 bases for V and 9 bases for J; bases not matched to a gene: 11. Here the CDR3 reads CASSRPGTGLIEQFF. The CDR3 DNA reads as TGTGCCAGCAGTCGTCCCGGGACAGGGTTAATTGAGCAGTTCTTC.

The V gene is TRBV11-1, the J gene TRBJ2-7; 7 bases line up with TRBD2. This CDR3 is 13 amino acids long. The J segment lost 3 bases and the V segment lost 8 bases, leaving 7 bases of the junction unmatched. Germline V gene data show CDR1 as SGHAT and CDR2 as FQDESV (reference sequence). The CDR3 DNA sequence: TGTGCCAGCCGGGGGGAAAGTCGCTACGAGCAGTACTTC. This sequence encodes CASRGESRYEQYF. The variable domain in full, with the rest retrieved from reference TRBV11-1 and TRBJ2-7, is EAEVAQSPRYKITEKSQAVAFWCDPISGHATLYWYRQILGQGPELLVQFQDESVVDDSQLPKDRFSAERLKGVDSTLKIQPAELGDSAMYLCASRGESRYEQYFGPGTRLTVT.

The CDR3 coding sequence is TGTGCCAGCAGTTTAGGGGCACGACATGGCTACACCTTC. Its protein product is CASSLGARHGYTF. The V and J genes are TRBV12-3 or TRBV12-4 and TRBJ1-2; no clear D. Trimming pared 1 base from V and 6 bases from J, leaving 9 bases between. The CDR3 covers 13 residues.

This chain links TRBV2 with TRBJ1-6; 8 bases line up with TRBD1. The CDR3 consists of 14 residues. CDR1 and CDR2 (germline): SNHLY, FYNNEI. V was pared by 7 bases and J by 8 bases, with 7 bases of the junction left unmatched. This chain's CDR3 is CASKMGRGHSPLHF. CDR3 sequence (DNA): TGTGCCAGCAAAATGGGCAGGGGGCATTCACCCCTCCACTTT.

This chain uses TRBV5-1 with TRBJ2-5, with 9 bases aligning to TRBD1. The ends lost 4 bases at V and 5 bases at J; junction bases unmatched: 12. The germline CDR1 and CDR2 sequences are SGHRS and YFSETQ. The CDR3 is 16 residues long. The chain's CDR3 is CASSGKGQGFSETQYF. The DNA of the CDR3 is TGCGCCAGCAGCGGCAAGGGACAGGGTTTCAGTGAGACCCAGTACTTC.

The chain couples TRBV29-1 to TRBJ1-4, with 7 positions matching TRBD1. The CDR3 is 12 amino acids. CDR1 is SQVTM, CDR2 ANQGSEA, per germline. J gave up 8 bases and V 6 bases, and 6 bases lay outside the gene matches. CDR3 loop: CSVRQGREKLFF. The CDR3 DNA follows: TGCAGCGTCCGACAGGGTCGGGAAAAACTGTTTTTT. Complete variable domain (other parts from reference TRBV29-1 and TRBJ1-4): SAVISQKPSRDICQRGTSLTIQCQVDSQVTMMFWYRQQPGQSLTLIATANQGSEATYESGFVIDKFPISRPNLTFSTLTVSNMSPEDSSIYLCSVRQGREKLFFGSGTQLSVL.

J is TRBJ2-7 and V is TRBV10-1, with 10 nucleotides matching TRBD1. Losses at the gene ends were 3 bases for V and 1 base for J; bases not matched to a gene: 3. The CDR3 contains 15 residues. The germline CDR1 and CDR2 sequences are WNHNN and SYGVQD (reference sequence). The CDR3 is CASSDRTGGSYEQYF. The CDR3 coding sequence is TGCGCCAGCAGTGATAGGACAGGGGGGTCCTACGAGCAGTACTTC.

Note on this clone: The DNA is left out, because the CDR3 cannot be placed on it with certainty; the CDR3 is given as TCRdb lists it. CDR3 residues: CASSPGQGFFGEQYF. The chain carries TRBV9 and TRBJ2-7; the table's TRBD1 call for D was not verified on the DNA. The CDR3 length equals 15 residues, ends included. Germline V gene lookup returns CDR1 SGDLS and CDR2 YYNGEE.

The V and J genes are TRBV4-2 and TRBJ2-1, with D maybe TRBD2 (6 bases). The germline V and J ends were trimmed by 0 bases and 1 base, with 7 bases remaining between them. From germline, CDR1 is LGHNA and CDR2 YNFKEQ. The CDR3 consists of 15 residues. CDR3 sequence (DNA): TGTGCCAGCAGCCAAGAGGGGGGTTCCTACAATGAGCAGTTCTTC. Translation gives CASSQEGGSYNEQFF.

Points on this clone: Other DNA sequences in the sample encode the same CDR3. This rearrangement joins TRBV2 to TRBJ1-5; D is perhaps TRBD1 (5 bases). V was clipped by 0 bases and J by 4 bases, with 7 bases between them. Germline CDR1 is SNHLY and CDR2 is FYNNEI. The CDR3 is 14 residues long. In DNA form, the CDR3 reads TGTGCCAGCAGTGAAGCCCAGGGAAATCAGCCCCAGCATTTT. Protein product: CASSEAQGNQPQHF.

J is TRBJ2-1 and V is TRBV5-1; D possibly corresponds to TRBD2 (7 bases). The ends were cut back, 6 bases at V and 5 bases at J, with 21 bases in the middle. This CDR3 spans 16 amino acids. CDR1 and CDR2 (germline): SGHRS, YFSETQ. The CDR3 nucleotides read TGCGCCAGCACCCAAACTCCGGGGGGCACTAACAATGAGCAGTTCTTC. It specifies CASTQTPGGTNNEQFF.